Here is one T cell receptor beta chain with its context. Its matching antigen is unknown. Naive CD8 cells comprised CD45RO-negative, CCR7-positively selected cells, excluding terminally differentiated effector memory CD45RA+ cells. The sample comes from a study of shared clonotypes between healthy human individuals. Background on the study: Donors had three CD4 naive, three CD4 memory, two CD8 naive and one CD8 memory plate apiece.

Study outcomes and limitations: Relative to their counterparts shared across all four donors, non-shared clonotypes exhibited diminished generation probabilities.

The CDR3 has 14 residues. Germline CDR1 and CDR2: LNHDA and SQIVND (reference sequence). The V end was cut by 3 bases, the J end by 5 bases, with 14 bases between. Evenly divided among several immunoSEQ plates was the genomic DNA of each subset. Clones were sequenced by immunoSEQ multiplex PCR, and TCRdb holds only the in-frame ones, with some missing. The table records about 2.1 million clones, 90% to 95% of them present only once. The V gene is TRBV19, the J gene TRBJ2-7; D possibly matches TRBD1 or TRBD2 (5 bases each). The receptor was isolated from a man aged 18-30 years in good health. Some clones in this sample may be carry-over from other donors' samples. Sample: naive CD8+ T cells from PBMCs. For the CDR3, the DNA is TGTGCCAGTAGTATTTTGGGGCAGGGAGACGAGCAGTACTTC. This sequence encodes CASSILGQGDEQYF. The variable domain in full, completed from reference TRBV19 and TRBJ2-7, reads DGGITQSPKYLFRKEGQNVTLSCEQNLNHDAMYWYRQDPGQGLRLIYYSQIVNDFQKGDIAEGYSVSREKKESFPLTVTSAQKNPTAFYLCASSILGQGDEQYFGPGTRLTVT.